This entry is about one TCR beta chain. What it binds is unknown. Germline V gene lookup returns CDR1 MNHEY and CDR2 SVGAGI. The CDR3 spans 11 residues. Deletions cut 6 bases from V and 2 bases from J, with 5 bases between. PCR used 60 Vbeta primers and 13 Jbeta primers. TCRdb's copy holds only in-frame clones and misses some; the assay was immunoSEQ multiplex PCR. In all, the sample yields 150,000 to 200,000 clones. These data belong to a study of cytomegalovirus exposure and HLA in healthy donors. Across the study: About 85 million unique TCRs from HLA-typed donors were held in an early release of data.

Overall study results and limits: With later analysis, a missense DCLRE1C variant became linked to TCR beta V- and J-gene trimming. HLA allele associations emerged for roughly 17,000 TCR beta sequences in a later analysis, at 0.05 false discovery rate.

Sequencing used PBMCs. The J gene is TRBJ2-7, the V gene TRBV6-5, with unresolved D. The TCR sequence derives from a man aged 25-40 years in good health and CMV-seronegative. CDR3 loop: CASSSPYEQYF. The CDR3 nucleotides read TGTGCCAGCAGCTCTCCCTACGAGCAGTACTTC.